A selection of T cell receptor beta chains follows, all from one sample in a study of beta chain features in type 1 diabetes. Sequencing used immunoSEQ multiplex PCR; TCRdb keeps in-frame clones, though not all of them. Of about 360,000 clones in the sample, over 9.5% were seen once. The sample was naive CD4+ T cells from blood. The receptor set was obtained from a man in his late teens or twenties in good health. The CDR3 runs from the conserved cysteine through the conserved F or W. The order of the fields is clone size, D gene, J gene, V gene, CDR3 protein, CDR3 DNA. A D gene is named only where the DNA matches it firmly. The size entry is marked missing in some rows and otherwise reads once, few, many or a size class.

abundance: NA
d_gene: TRBD2
j_gene: TRBJ2-1
v_gene: TRBV27
CDR3aa: CASSFRRGGYNEQFF
CDR3nt: TGTGCCAGCAGTTTTCGGCGGGGGGGTTACAATGAGCAGTTCTTC

abundance: few
d_gene: NA
j_gene: TRBJ2-7
v_gene: TRBV11-2
CDR3aa: CASSLVDTYEQYF
CDR3nt: TGTGCCAGCAGCTTAGTGGACACGTACGAGCAGTACTTC

abundance: NA
d_gene: NA
j_gene: TRBJ1-1
v_gene: TRBV6-6
CDR3aa: CASTQWGEGTEAFF
CDR3nt: TGTGCCAGCACCCAATGGGGTGAGGGCACTGAAGCTTTCTTT

abundance: NA
d_gene: NA
j_gene: TRBJ1-5
v_gene: TRBV7-2
CDR3aa: CASSLDLNQPQHF
CDR3nt: TGTGCCAGCAGCTTAGATCTCAATCAGCCCCAGCATTTT

abundance: NA
d_gene: TRBD1
j_gene: TRBJ2-3
v_gene: TRBV11-1
CDR3aa: CASSPGQGLGDTQYF
CDR3nt: TGTGCCAGCAGCCCAGGACAGGGGCTAGGGGATACGCAGTATTTT

abundance: NA
d_gene: TRBD1
j_gene: TRBJ2-7
v_gene: TRBV9
CDR3aa: CASSRDRHSYEQYF
CDR3nt: TGTGCCAGCAGCCGGGACAGGCACTCCTACGAGCAGTACTTC

abundance: few
d_gene: NA
j_gene: TRBJ2-3
v_gene: TRBV28
CDR3aa: CASLSPGVPDTQYF
CDR3nt: TGTGCCAGCTTATCCCCGGGGGTTCCAGATACGCAGTATTTT

abundance: NA
d_gene: NA
j_gene: TRBJ1-5
v_gene: TRBV27
CDR3aa: CASSLIASRGQPQHF
CDR3nt: TGTGCCAGCAGTTTAATTGCCTCTAGGGGTCAGCCCCAGCATTTT

abundance: NA
d_gene: TRBD1
j_gene: TRBJ2-7
v_gene: TRBV30
CDR3aa: CAWSTNAGQGVYEQYF
CDR3nt: TGTGCCTGGAGTACCAACGCTGGACAGGGAGTATACGAGCAGTACTTC

abundance: NA
d_gene: TRBD2
j_gene: TRBJ2-7
v_gene: TRBV30
CDR3aa: CAWSVRGVEQYF
CDR3nt: TGTGCCTGGAGTGTACGGGGGGTCGAGCAGTACTTC

abundance: few
d_gene: NA
j_gene: TRBJ2-2
v_gene: TRBV7-6
CDR3aa: CASSLDGIGELFF
CDR3nt: TGTGCCAGCAGCTTAGATGGCATCGGGGAGCTGTTTTTT

abundance: NA
d_gene: TRBD2
j_gene: TRBJ2-3
v_gene: TRBV7-9
CDR3aa: CASRAMRLAGETPDTQYF
CDR3nt: TGTGCCAGCAGAGCTATGCGACTAGCGGGAGAAACTCCAGATACGCAGTATTTT

abundance: many
d_gene: NA
j_gene: TRBJ2-1
v_gene: TRBV28
CDR3aa: CASTPTHGDEQFF
CDR3nt: TGTGCCAGCACTCCGACCCACGGGGATGAGCAGTTCTTC

abundance: few
d_gene: NA
j_gene: TRBJ2-5
v_gene: TRBV6-7
CDR3aa: CASSYLRSWETQYF
CDR3nt: TGTGCCAGCAGTTACCTACGGAGCTGGGAGACCCAGTACTTC

abundance: NA
d_gene: NA
j_gene: TRBJ1-5
v_gene: TRBV7-8
CDR3aa: CASSLATGGGLQPQHF
CDR3nt: TGTGCCAGCAGCTTAGCGACGGGTGGGGGCTTGCAGCCCCAGCATTTT

abundance: NA
d_gene: TRBD2
j_gene: TRBJ2-1
v_gene: TRBV11-2
CDR3aa: CASSLGGTINEQFF
CDR3nt: TGTGCCAGCAGCTTAGGGGGGACTATCAATGAGCAGTTCTTC

abundance: few
d_gene: NA
j_gene: TRBJ2-7
v_gene: TRBV7-9
CDR3aa: CASSLGDTLSSYEQYF
CDR3nt: TGTGCCAGCAGCTTAGGAGACACCCTTTCGTCCTACGAGCAGTACTTC

abundance: NA
d_gene: TRBD1
j_gene: TRBJ1-1
v_gene: TRBV7-2
CDR3aa: CASSRTGMNTEAFF
CDR3nt: TGTGCCAGCAGCCGGACAGGAATGAACACTGAAGCTTTCTTT

abundance: NA
d_gene: NA
j_gene: TRBJ2-1
v_gene: TRBV2
CDR3aa: CASNSREGSYNEQFF
CDR3nt: TGTGCCAGCAATTCCAGGGAAGGATCCTACAATGAGCAGTTCTTC

abundance: NA
d_gene: TRBD1
j_gene: TRBJ1-2
v_gene: TRBV5-1
CDR3aa: CASSWDRAEDGYTF
CDR3nt: TGCGCCAGCAGCTGGGACAGGGCTGAGGATGGCTACACCTTC

abundance: few
d_gene: TRBD2
j_gene: TRBJ2-7
v_gene: TRBV14
CDR3aa: CASSPPGLVGEQYF
CDR3nt: TGTGCCAGCAGCCCTCCGGGACTAGTAGGCGAGCAGTACTTC

abundance: NA
d_gene: NA
j_gene: TRBJ1-2
v_gene: TRBV6-5
CDR3aa: CASSYSAVNYGYTF
CDR3nt: TGTGCCAGCAGTTACTCGGCCGTTAACTATGGCTACACCTTC

abundance: NA
d_gene: NA
j_gene: TRBJ1-3
v_gene: TRBV7-2
CDR3aa: CASSLTRWGGRSGNTIYF
CDR3nt: TGTGCCAGCAGCTTAACCCGATGGGGGGGCCGTTCTGGAAACACCATATATTTT

abundance: few
d_gene: NA
j_gene: TRBJ2-7
v_gene: TRBV20-1
CDR3aa: CSARGGGEQYF
CDR3nt: TGCAGTGCCCGGGGTGGCGGCGAGCAGTACTTC

abundance: NA
d_gene: TRBD1
j_gene: TRBJ2-4
v_gene: TRBV7-8
CDR3aa: CASSLPRDRGRFAKNIQYF
CDR3nt: TGTGCCAGCAGCTTACCCCGGGACAGGGGGCGTTTTGCCAAAAACATTCAGTACTTC

abundance: NA
d_gene: TRBD1
j_gene: TRBJ2-3
v_gene: TRBV6-5
CDR3aa: CASRRDRGDTQYF
CDR3nt: TGTGCCAGCAGGAGGGACAGGGGAGATACGCAGTATTTT

abundance: NA
d_gene: NA
j_gene: TRBJ1-2
v_gene: TRBV30
CDR3aa: CAWTTTANYGYTF
CDR3nt: TGTGCCTGGACGACGACAGCTAACTATGGCTACACCTTC

abundance: NA
d_gene: TRBD2
j_gene: TRBJ2-3
v_gene: TRBV7-2
CDR3aa: CASSSGGAVNTQYF
CDR3nt: TGTGCCAGCAGCTCCGGGGGGGCCGTTAATACGCAGTATTTT

abundance: few
d_gene: TRBD1
j_gene: TRBJ2-5
v_gene: TRBV27
CDR3aa: CASSSGQGRETQYF
CDR3nt: TGTGCCAGCAGTTCGGGACAGGGCAGAGAGACCCAGTACTTC

abundance: NA
d_gene: NA
j_gene: TRBJ2-7
v_gene: TRBV18
CDR3aa: CASSPLASEGEQYF
CDR3nt: TGTGCCAGCTCACCACTGGCTAGCGAGGGCGAGCAGTACTTC

abundance: few
d_gene: NA
j_gene: TRBJ2-7
v_gene: TRBV6-6
CDR3aa: CASSSQTGPPYEQYF
CDR3nt: TGTGCCAGCAGTTCCCAGACAGGCCCCCCCTACGAGCAGTACTTC

abundance: NA
d_gene: NA
j_gene: TRBJ2-4
v_gene: TRBV5-1
CDR3aa: CASSLVMGGKNIQYF
CDR3nt: TGCGCCAGCAGCTTGGTAATGGGAGGCAAAAACATTCAGTACTTC

abundance: NA
d_gene: NA
j_gene: TRBJ2-7
v_gene: TRBV28
CDR3aa: CASTPPRQGSYEQYF
CDR3nt: TGTGCCAGCACTCCTCCCCGTCAGGGCTCCTACGAGCAGTACTTC

abundance: few
d_gene: NA
j_gene: TRBJ2-7
v_gene: TRBV28
CDR3aa: CASSSHRSTYEQYF
CDR3nt: TGTGCCAGCAGTTCCCACAGGTCCACCTACGAGCAGTACTTC

abundance: NA
d_gene: NA
j_gene: TRBJ2-2
v_gene: TRBV7-2
CDR3aa: CASSLVGGGASTGELFF
CDR3nt: TGTGCCAGCAGCTTAGTAGGTGGGGGCGCGAGCACCGGGGAGCTGTTTTTT

abundance: few
d_gene: NA
j_gene: TRBJ2-7
v_gene: TRBV5-6
CDR3aa: CASSLASYEQYF
CDR3nt: TGTGCCAGCAGCTTGGCCAGTTACGAGCAGTACTTC

abundance: few
d_gene: TRBD2
j_gene: TRBJ2-7
v_gene: TRBV28
CDR3aa: CASRMWSSGTYEQYF
CDR3nt: TGTGCCAGCAGAATGTGGTCTAGCGGAACCTACGAGCAGTACTTC

abundance: few
d_gene: NA
j_gene: TRBJ2-5
v_gene: TRBV5-1
CDR3aa: CASSFGGTETQYF
CDR3nt: TGCGCCAGCAGCTTTGGGGGCACAGAGACCCAGTACTTC

abundance: few
d_gene: NA
j_gene: TRBJ1-2
v_gene: TRBV4-1
CDR3aa: CASSQGNGKGSNYGYTF
CDR3nt: TGCGCCAGCAGCCAAGGAAACGGGAAGGGCTCTAACTATGGCTACACCTTC

abundance: NA
d_gene: NA
j_gene: TRBJ1-4
v_gene: TRBV25-1
CDR3aa: CASSGTVEKLFF
CDR3nt: TGTGCCAGCAGTGGGACAGTGGAAAAACTGTTTTTT

abundance: NA
d_gene: TRBD1
j_gene: TRBJ2-7
v_gene: TRBV25-1
CDR3aa: CASSERQGSSYEQYF
CDR3nt: TGTGCCAGCAGTGAGCGACAGGGGAGCTCCTACGAGCAGTACTTC

abundance: NA
d_gene: NA
j_gene: TRBJ1-5
v_gene: TRBV30
CDR3aa: CAWSWADYQPQHF
CDR3nt: TGTGCCTGGAGTTGGGCAGATTATCAGCCCCAGCATTTT

abundance: few
d_gene: NA
j_gene: TRBJ2-7
v_gene: TRBV25-1
CDR3aa: CASPKRSSGESYEQYF
CDR3nt: TGTGCCAGCCCAAAGAGGAGTTCGGGGGAATCCTACGAGCAGTACTTC

abundance: NA
d_gene: NA
j_gene: TRBJ1-4
v_gene: TRBV6-6
CDR3aa: CASRTWGDLREKLFF
CDR3nt: TGTGCCAGCAGGACTTGGGGGGACCTTCGTGAAAAACTGTTTTTT

abundance: few
d_gene: TRBD1
j_gene: TRBJ2-6
v_gene: TRBV7-2
CDR3aa: CASRNRGSGANVLTF
CDR3nt: TGTGCCAGCAGGAACAGGGGCTCTGGGGCCAACGTCCTGACTTTC

abundance: few
d_gene: TRBD2
j_gene: TRBJ2-7
v_gene: TRBV29-1
CDR3aa: CSVAPGGLAGGAYEQYF
CDR3nt: TGCAGCGTTGCCCCCGGGGGACTAGCGGGGGGAGCCTACGAGCAGTACTTC

abundance: NA
d_gene: TRBD2
j_gene: TRBJ2-3
v_gene: TRBV11-3
CDR3aa: CASSLGAGDLTDTQYF
CDR3nt: TGTGCCAGCAGCTTAGGGGCGGGGGATCTCACAGATACGCAGTATTTT

abundance: few
d_gene: TRBD2
j_gene: TRBJ2-1
v_gene: TRBV28
CDR3aa: CAEARAGGYSEQFF
CDR3nt: TGTGCCGAGGCCCGGGCGGGGGGGTACAGTGAGCAGTTCTTC

abundance: NA
d_gene: NA
j_gene: TRBJ2-2
v_gene: TRBV28
CDR3aa: CASSSGQGTGELFF
CDR3nt: TGTGCCAGCAGTTCCGGTCAGGGAACCGGGGAGCTGTTTTTT

abundance: few
d_gene: NA
j_gene: TRBJ2-3
v_gene: TRBV28
CDR3aa: CASSLNPDTQYF
CDR3nt: TGTGCCAGCAGTTTAAATCCGGATACGCAGTATTTT

abundance: NA
d_gene: TRBD1
j_gene: TRBJ1-1
v_gene: TRBV7-9
CDR3aa: CASSPGGTEAFF
CDR3nt: TGTGCCAGCAGCCCAGGGGGAACTGAAGCTTTCTTT

abundance: NA
d_gene: TRBD1
j_gene: TRBJ1-2
v_gene: TRBV29-1
CDR3aa: CSVTRDSLYGYTF
CDR3nt: TGCAGCGTTACCCGGGACAGCCTGTATGGCTACACCTTC

abundance: few
d_gene: TRBD1
j_gene: TRBJ1-2
v_gene: TRBV9
CDR3aa: CASSTRTGAYGYTF
CDR3nt: TGTGCCAGCAGCACCCGGACAGGGGCCTATGGCTACACCTTC

abundance: NA
d_gene: TRBD2
j_gene: TRBJ2-1
v_gene: TRBV6-1
CDR3aa: CASKTGTSGRREQFF
CDR3nt: TGTGCCAGCAAAACCGGGACTAGCGGGAGGAGGGAGCAGTTCTTC

abundance: few
d_gene: NA
j_gene: TRBJ1-5
v_gene: TRBV5-1
CDR3aa: CASSPGGGLGQPQHF
CDR3nt: TGCGCCAGCAGCCCGGGTGGAGGGCTCGGCCAGCCCCAGCATTTT

abundance: many
d_gene: NA
j_gene: TRBJ2-6
v_gene: TRBV30
CDR3aa: CAWSVGGANVLTF
CDR3nt: TGTGCCTGGAGTGTCGGTGGGGCCAACGTCCTGACTTTC

abundance: NA
d_gene: NA
j_gene: TRBJ1-2
v_gene: TRBV30
CDR3aa: CACRVHGYTF
CDR3nt: TGTGCCTGCAGGGTACATGGCTACACCTTC

abundance: NA
d_gene: NA
j_gene: TRBJ2-7
v_gene: TRBV5-1
CDR3aa: CASSLQQGYEQYF
CDR3nt: TGCGCCAGCAGCTTGCAACAGGGTTACGAGCAGTACTTC

abundance: few
d_gene: TRBD2
j_gene: TRBJ2-3
v_gene: TRBV7-2
CDR3aa: CASSLRLAGIPTDTQYF
CDR3nt: TGTGCCAGCAGCCTACGACTAGCGGGAATTCCCACCGATACGCAGTATTTT